Sequencing of this TCR beta chain was carried out in a study of blood T cell repertoires in COVID-19. At the level of the study: Sites across the United States, Italy and Spain contributed samples from acute and convalescent COVID-19.

Germline V gene data show CDR1 as KGHDR and CDR2 as SFDVKD. The V and J ends lost 4 bases and 0 bases respectively, with 8 bases between them. The CDR3 length is 15 residues. Method: immunoSEQ multiplex PCR; TCRdb's copy keeps in-frame clones and lacks some. The sample has about 70,000 clones; 70% to 90% are singletons. The source material was peripheral blood. V gene TRBV24-1 combines with J gene TRBJ2-2; weak D call: TRBD1 (6 bases). The sequence was collected from a human donor in a cohort sampled during active COVID-19. CDR3 DNA sequence: TGTGCCACCAGTGACGACAGGACGAACACCGGGGAGCTGTTTTTT. Amino acids: CATSDDRTNTGELFF.